This paragraph reports one T cell receptor beta chain. Its cognate antigen is unknown. This entry is derived from a study of T cell repertoires in cytomegalovirus infection. Across the whole study: The authors used CMV epitopes that were HLA-C-restricted (recently identified) and HLA-B-restricted (well studied). Study-wide findings and caveats: Using cumulative public TCR beta family frequency, the authors identified those who carried CMV together with the relevant HLA.

TCRdb passed the reads through MiXCR, listing each CDR3 protein once. The sample holds tens of thousands of distinct CDR3 sequences; roughly 20% are singletons and the top ten take around 27%. This CDR3 spans 21 amino acids. V gave up 0 bases and J gave up 4 bases; unmatched junction bases: 14. Germline V gene sequence: CDR1 SGHVS, CDR2 FNYEAQ. This rearrangement joins TRBV7-6 to TRBJ2-1; TRBD2 aligns across 14 bases. This specimen was CD8+ T cells from cultured PBMCs, taken from culture after CMV antigen stimulation. This TCR came from a human donor in good health (CMV status not recorded). Some clones in this sample may be carry-over from other donors' samples. The CDR3 protein is CASSLAETKPGLAGVYNEQFF. DNA of the CDR3: TGTGCCAGCAGCTTAGCAGAAACTAAACCGGGACTAGCGGGGGTTTACAATGAGCAGTTCTTC.